This is a list of T cell receptor beta chains from one sample in a study of blood T cell repertoires in COVID-19. This table comes from immunoSEQ multiplex PCR, and its TCRdb copy is limited to in-frame clones, with some not included. The table lists 150,000 or so clones, 70% to 80% of them singletons, with under 6% in the top ten. Input material: peripheral blood. Receptors originate from a woman at least 80 years old with active or convalescent COVID-19. CDR3s include the opening cysteine and the closing phenylalanine or tryptophan. The D gene is left open where the match is weak. A clone size is listed for some rows: how often the clone was seen (once, few, many), or a class if it is expanded.

clone_size	d_call	v_call	j_call	cdr3_nt	cdr3_aa
once	TRBD1	TRBV6-6	TRBJ1-2	TGTGCCAGCAGGTCCACCCACAGGGGTAACTATGGCTACACCTTC	CASRSTHRGNYGYTF
once	-	TRBV5-1	TRBJ1-4	TGCGCCAGCAGCTTGGTCGGGGGTACCGTAGTCGAACTGTTTTTT	CASSLVGGTVVELFF
-	-	TRBV6-2/TRBV6-3	TRBJ2-2	TGTGCCAGCAGTTACCGGGGAGGGGAGCTGTTTTTT	CASSYRGGELFF
-	-	TRBV5-6	TRBJ2-7	TGTGCCAGCAGCCCCGAGGGGGTCAGGGTGACCTACGAGCAGTACTTC	CASSPEGVRVTYEQYF
-	-	TRBV10-2	TRBJ1-1	TGCGCCAGCAGTAAGGACAGTCGGGTCACTGAAGCTTTCTTT	CASSKDSRVTEAFF
-	TRBD1	TRBV18	TRBJ1-1	TGTGCCAGCTCACCTCTAGGACAGGGAGCTTTCTTT	CASSPLGQGAFF
-	-	TRBV11-2	TRBJ2-7	TGTGCCAGCAGTGTTTCTAGCGTTGGGCAGTACTTC	CASSVSSVGQYF
-	-	TRBV6-1	TRBJ1-1	TGTGCCAGCAGTGAATTTGTGAGTTCCGAAGCTTTCTTT	CASSEFVSSEAFF
-	TRBD1	TRBV7-2	TRBJ1-1	TGTGCCAGCAGCACCCACAGGGGATCTCAGGGTGAAGCTTTCTTT	CASSTHRGSQGEAFF
-	TRBD2	TRBV6-6	TRBJ2-1	TGTGCCAGCAGTCGAATCGGTCTAGCGGGGGTTAACAATGAGCAGTTCTTC	CASSRIGLAGVNNEQFF
-	TRBD1	TRBV7-8	TRBJ1-3	TGTGCCAGCAGCCTAAGGCCGGTCAAACAGGGGGCGGGAAACACCATATATTTT	CASSLRPVKQGAGNTIYF
-	TRBD1	TRBV6-2/TRBV6-3	TRBJ1-3	TGTGCCAGCAGTTATCCGGGACAGCGAGTCCATTTT	CASSYPGQRVHF
-	TRBD1	TRBV5-6	TRBJ1-2	TGTGCCAGCAGCCCGACAGGGCCCTATGGCTACACCTTC	CASSPTGPYGYTF
-	TRBD2	TRBV7-2	TRBJ2-3	TGTGCCAGCAGCTTAACAGCGGGGGGGAGTTCTAGCACAGATACGCAGTATTTT	CASSLTAGGSSSTDTQYF
-	TRBD1	TRBV5-1	TRBJ1-1	TGCGCCAGCAACGTTGACAGGGTGGGCACTGAAGCTTTCTTT	CASNVDRVGTEAFF
-	-	TRBV3-1/TRBV3-2	TRBJ1-6	TGTGCCAGCAGCCAGGGAGGAATTACACCCCTCCACTTT	CASSQGGITPLHF